Included here is one TCR beta chain sequence, with context. Its specificity is unknown. This entry belongs to a study of cytomegalovirus exposure and HLA in healthy donors. General study results and limits: Versus the approximately 700-donor mean, an Asian-associated ancestry cluster reportedly showed fewer N-insertions in a later analysis. Available immune exposure information covered CMV serostatus only.

These donors counted as nominally healthy when sampled, but unrecorded immune exposures were likely. The CDR3 spans 16 residues. Deletions cut 0 bases from V and 1 base from J, with 10 bases between. Per the germline V gene, CDR1 is SGDLS and CDR2 is YYNGEE. PCR was performed using 60 Vbeta and 13 Jbeta primers. Repertoires were generated with immunoSEQ multiplex PCR, while TCRdb's copy carries only in-frame clones and drops some. The table has some 180,000 clones, around 76% seen once. Sequencing input: PBMCs. This chain uses TRBV9 with TRBJ1-4; possibly TRBD1 for D (6 bases). The source is a man in his forties in good health and CMV-seronegative. DNA of the CDR3: TGTGCCAGCAGCGTAGCGGCAGGGGTAACTAATGAAAAACTGTTTTTT. Its translation is CASSVAAGVTNEKLFF.